The 24 T cell receptor beta chains given below trace back to one sample, sequenced in a study of blood T cell repertoires in COVID-19 (TCRdb year 2020). To prepare the library, the immunoSEQ multiplex PCR assay was applied. TCRdb's version of the immuneACCESS table is confined to in-frame rearrangements and falls short of the full clone set. An unresolved V gene accounts for under half of the shortfall where checked; the remainder is of unknown origin. In this sample the table shows about 300,000 clones, about 90% of which occur a single time. The top ten clonotypes cover roughly 2.3% of the sample. The sequenced sample was peripheral blood. The receptors were sampled from a man younger than 35 with active or convalescent COVID-19.

A single count supports this clone. V and J are TRBV7-9 and TRBJ2-5; possibly TRBD2 for D (6 bases). This CDR3 has 15 amino acids. Germline V gene data show CDR1 as SEHNR and CDR2 as FQNEAQ (reference sequence). V was pared by 5 bases and J by 0 bases, with 13 bases between. In DNA form, the CDR3 reads TGTGCCAGCAGCCCCCTGGGGGGAAACCAAGAGACCCAGTACTTC. Translating gives CASSPLGGNQETQYF.

J is TRBJ1-5 and V is TRBV28; TRBD1 matches at 7 bases. Germline loops: CDR1 MDHEN, CDR2 SYDVKM. The ends lost 6 bases at V and 4 bases at J; junction bases unmatched: 12. The CDR3 runs to 16 residues. CDR3 nucleotide sequence: TGTGCCAGCAGACTTAGCGCGACAGGGTTTAATCAGCCCCAGCATTTT. Residues: CASRLSATGFNQPQHF.

V is TRBV5-6 and J is TRBJ2-7, with 7 bases that match TRBD1. J lost 1 base, V lost 1 base, and 2 bases had no gene match. Germline V gene data show CDR1 as SGHDT and CDR2 as YYEEEE. The CDR3 length is 14 residues. The CDR3 here is CASSLRDRSYEQYF. The CDR3 DNA reads as TGTGCCAGCAGCTTGCGGGACAGATCCTACGAGCAGTACTTC.

This chain links TRBV4-3 with TRBJ2-2; D might be TRBD1 (5 bases). Trimming pared 0 bases from V and 1 base from J, leaving 9 bases between. The CDR3 spans 16 residues. Per the germline V gene, CDR1 is LGHNA and CDR2 is YSLEER. Here the CDR3 reads CASSQDWGKNTGELFF. The CDR3 DNA reads as TGCGCCAGCAGCCAAGATTGGGGCAAGAACACCGGGGAGCTGTTTTTT.

Here the CDR3 reads CASSPSVDTEAFF. CDR3 sequence (DNA): TGTGCCAGCAGTCCCAGTGTGGACACTGAAGCTTTCTTT. This chain uses TRBV27 with TRBJ1-1; D is ambiguous. Germline V gene data show CDR1 as MNHEY and CDR2 as SMNVEV (reference sequence). The CDR3 is made up of 13 amino acids. Trimming removed 5 bases from V and 3 bases from J, with 10 bases in between.

This clone was observed a single time. The rearrangement links TRBV5-8 to TRBJ1-5; D is possibly TRBD1 (6 bases). V was pared by 4 bases and J by 7 bases, with 24 bases between. The V gene's germline CDR1 is SGHTS and CDR2 YDEGEE. The CDR3 runs to 17 residues. This CDR3 reads CASSPFWAQGIQQPQHF. In DNA form, the CDR3 reads TGTGCCAGCAGCCCATTTTGGGCACAGGGTATTCAACAGCCCCAGCATTTT.

The gene calls are TRBV25-1 and TRBJ1-2; D perhaps matches TRBD1 (6 bases). Germline V gene data show CDR1 as MGHDK and CDR2 as SYGVNS. This CDR3 region has 13 residues. Trimming removed 5 bases at V and 4 bases at J, with 11 bases between. CDR3: CASSPRTAYGYTF. The CDR3 DNA is TGTGCCAGCAGTCCAAGGACAGCCTATGGCTACACCTTC.

Only a few counts were recorded for this clone. This sequence joins TRBV29-1 and TRBJ2-3; perhaps TRBD2 as D (6 bases). Germline assignment: CDR1 SQVTM and CDR2 ANQGSEA. V lost 1 base and J lost 0, with 11 bases in between. This CDR3 contains 15 residues. CDR3 in amino acids: CSVEVAEHSTDTQYF. The CDR3 coding sequence is TGCAGCGTTGAAGTAGCGGAACACAGCACAGATACGCAGTATTTT.

This clone was recorded a few times. The CDR3 bases are TGTGCCAGCAGCTTGTGGGGAGGAACCGGGGAGCTGTTTTTT. Translation gives CASSLWGGTGELFF. This rearrangement joins TRBV9 to TRBJ2-2, with D possibly being TRBD2 (6 bases). CDR3 length: 14 amino acids. V lost 4 bases to trimming and J lost 5 bases, with 12 bases between them. Germline V gene sequence: CDR1 SGDLS, CDR2 YYNGEE. The whole variable domain, remainder taken from reference TRBV9 and TRBJ2-2, is DSGVTQTPKHLITATGQRVTLRCSPRSGDLSVYWYQQSLDQGLQFLIQYYNGEERAKGNILERFSAQQFPDLHSELNLSSLELGDSALYFCASSLWGGTGELFFGEGSRLTVL.

The genes are TRBV4-3 and TRBJ1-2; D may be TRBD1 (6 bases). V was shortened by 0 bases and J by 3 bases, with 11 bases between the two germline ends. The CDR3 consists of 15 residues. Looked up from germline, CDR1 is LGHNA and CDR2 is YSLEER. The CDR3 protein is CASSQEYRADYGYTF. CDR3 nucleotides: TGCGCCAGCAGCCAAGAATACAGGGCGGACTATGGCTACACCTTC.

This clone was counted a few times. The CDR3 DNA reads TGCGCCAGCAGCCAAGACATGCAGGGGATGCCTGTTTTCGGTGAGCAGTTCTTC. Residues: CASSQDMQGMPVFGEQFF. This chain links TRBV4-3 with TRBJ2-1; the D gene is possibly TRBD1 (6 bases). Germline V gives CDR1 LGHNA, CDR2 YSLEER. This CDR3 region has 18 residues. The germline V and J ends were trimmed by 0 bases and 9 bases, with 24 bases remaining between them.

V and J are TRBV4-3 and TRBJ2-3; 8 bases map to TRBD1. From germline, CDR1 is LGHNA and CDR2 YSLEER. The V and J ends lost 2 bases and 2 bases, in that order; junction bases with no gene match: 3. The CDR3 runs to 15 residues. CDR3 protein: CASSQSGQATDTQYF. The CDR3 nucleotides are TGCGCCAGCAGCCAATCGGGACAGGCCACAGATACGCAGTATTTT.

V is TRBV12-3 or TRBV12-4 and J is TRBJ1-5; TRBD1 agrees at 8 bases. The V and J ends lost 3 bases and 7 bases, in that order; junction bases with no gene match: 2. CDR3 length: 13 amino acids. The CDR3 DNA sequence: TGTGCCAGCAGTTTTGACAGGGGCCAGCCCCAGCATTTT. Translated, it gives CASSFDRGQPQHF.

This chain uses TRBV5-6 with TRBJ1-2, with unresolved D. V was pared by 0 bases and J by 0 bases, with 15 bases between. The CDR3 contains 17 residues. CDR1 is SGHDT and CDR2 is YYEEEE in the germline V gene. The CDR3 nucleotides are TGTGCCAGCAGCTTGGCTGTTGAGGGCCTAACTAACTATGGCTACACCTTC. Protein sequence: CASSLAVEGLTNYGYTF.

The chain is built from TRBV11-2 and TRBJ2-2, with D possibly matching TRBD2 (7 bases). V lost 5 bases, J lost 6 bases, and 19 bases lay in between. The germline CDR1 and CDR2 sequences are SGHAT and FQNNGV. This CDR3 contains 16 residues. Written as DNA, the CDR3 is TGTGCCAGCAGCCCCAGGAGGGGGGGCACGGCCGGGGAGCTGTTTTTT. Its protein is CASSPRRGGTAGELFF. Based on the CDR3 plus reference TRBV11-2 and TRBJ2-2, the full variable domain is EAGVAQSPRYKIIEKRQSVAFWCNPISGHATLYWYQQILGQGPKLLIQFQNNGVVDDSQLPKDRFSAERLKGVDSTLKIQPAKLEDSAVYLCASSPRRGGTAGELFFGEGSRLTVL.

The chain links TRBV6-5 to TRBJ1-6, with TRBD1 identical over 10 bases. Germline V CDR1 and CDR2: MNHEY, SVGAGI. The CDR3 length is 15 residues. Trimming took 10 bases from V and 0 from J; bases not matched to a gene: 3. CDR3: CATTGGLSYNSPLHF. The CDR3 DNA sequence: TGTGCCACGACAGGGGGCCTCTCCTATAATTCACCCCTCCACTTT.

The chain uses TRBV19 and TRBJ1-1, with TRBD1 identical over 9 bases. Trimming cost V 6 bases and J 6 bases; bases outside gene matches: 14. The germline CDR1 and CDR2 sequences are LNHDA and SQIVND (reference sequence). The CDR3 loop spans 16 amino acids. DNA for the CDR3: TGTGCCAGTAGACGTACAGGGGGCGCGGCGATGGCTGAAGCTTTCTTT. Translation gives CASRRTGGAAMAEAFF.

The genes are TRBV5-3 and TRBJ1-2, with D maybe TRBD1 (5 bases). TRBV5-3 is an open reading frame, and its role is uncertain. Trimming left V 4 bases short and J 2 bases short, with 24 bases between. The CDR3 consists of 18 residues. CDR3 nucleotide sequence: TGTGCCAGAAGCCACGGTTTAAGACAGCCAAGTATAAACTATGGCTACACCTTC. It yields the protein CARSHGLRQPSINYGYTF.

The V call is TRBV13, the J call TRBJ1-6; D gene ambiguous. The V and J ends lost 1 base and 9 bases respectively, with 13 bases between them. CDR1 and CDR2 (germline): PRHDT, FYEKMQ (reference sequence). The CDR3 is made up of 15 amino acids. This CDR3 reads CASSLVRASGSPLHF. CDR3 nucleotides: TGTGCCAGCAGCTTAGTGCGGGCGTCGGGTTCACCCCTCCACTTT.

This rearrangement joins TRBV6-5 to TRBJ1-2; perhaps TRBD1 as D (6 bases). Germline loops: CDR1 MNHEY, CDR2 SVGAGI. The CDR3 spans 14 residues. The V and J ends lost 6 bases and 5 bases respectively, with 16 bases between them. CDR3 amino acids: CASSPDTGIYGYTF. CDR3 DNA: TGTGCCAGCAGCCCCGACACAGGGATATATGGCTACACCTTC.

V and J are TRBV12-3 or TRBV12-4 and TRBJ2-7; tentative D call: TRBD2 (6 bases). The CDR3 extends over 13 amino acids. V dropped 5 bases and J dropped 3 bases, with 11 bases sitting between them. DNA for the CDR3: TGTGCCAGCAGTCCCCGGGAGCACTACGAGCAGTACTTC. It is translated as CASSPREHYEQYF.

The table lists this clone with a few counts. CDR3 nucleotide sequence: TGTGCCACCAGCAACGGGGGAACCTACGAGCAGTACTTC. Translated: CATSNGGTYEQYF. This chain connects TRBV15 to TRBJ2-7, with D perhaps TRBD2 (6 bases). The CDR3 has 13 amino acids. CDR1 LNHNV and CDR2 YYDKDF come from the germline V gene (reference sequence). The V and J ends lost 4 bases and 2 bases respectively, with 9 bases between them.

This clone was recorded once. The gene calls are TRBV6-6 and TRBJ2-2, with a weak D call TRBD2 (6 bases). The germline CDR1 and CDR2 sequences are MNHNY and SVGAGI (reference sequence). CDR3 length: 16 amino acids. The V and J ends lost 6 bases and 5 bases respectively, with 19 bases between them. The CDR3 nucleotides are TGTGCCAGCAGCCCTGCCACTAGCTCAGGAACCGGGGAGCTGTTTTTT. As protein: CASSPATSSGTGELFF.

The gene calls are TRBV28 and TRBJ2-1; tentative D call: TRBD2 (5 bases). Trimming cost V 4 bases and J 6 bases, with 13 bases left between them. CDR3 length equals 14 residues. From germline, CDR1 is MDHEN and CDR2 SYDVKM. CDR3 coding DNA: TGTGCCAGCAGTTCTTCCGGAGGCGGCAATGAGCAGTTCTTC. Translation gives CASSSSGGGNEQFF.